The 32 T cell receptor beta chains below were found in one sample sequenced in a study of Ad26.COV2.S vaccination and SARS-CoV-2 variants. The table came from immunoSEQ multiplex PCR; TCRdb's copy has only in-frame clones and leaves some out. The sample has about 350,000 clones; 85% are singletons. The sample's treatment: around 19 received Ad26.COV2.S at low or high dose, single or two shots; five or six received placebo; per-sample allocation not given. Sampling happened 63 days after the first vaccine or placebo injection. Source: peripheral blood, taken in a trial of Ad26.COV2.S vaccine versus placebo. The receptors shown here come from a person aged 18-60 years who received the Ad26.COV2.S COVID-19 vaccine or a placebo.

CDR3 coding DNA: TGTGCCAGCTCACCACCTGCTAATCCCTACGAGCAGTACTTC. It translates to CASSPPANPYEQYF. J is TRBJ2-7 and V is TRBV18; D gene ambiguous. This CDR3 region has 14 residues. Trimming took 0 bases from V and 2 from J, leaving 8 bases between them. CDR1 is KGHSH and CDR2 is LQKENI in the germline V gene.

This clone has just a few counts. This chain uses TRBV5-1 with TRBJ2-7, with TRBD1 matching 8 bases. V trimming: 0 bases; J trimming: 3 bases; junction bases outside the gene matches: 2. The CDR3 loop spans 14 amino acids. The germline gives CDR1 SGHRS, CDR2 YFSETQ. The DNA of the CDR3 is TGCGCCAGCAGCTTGGCAGGGGGCGACTACGAGCAGTACTTC. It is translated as CASSLAGGDYEQYF. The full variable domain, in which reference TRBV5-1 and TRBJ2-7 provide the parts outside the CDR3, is KAGVTQTPRYLIKTRGQQVTLSCSPISGHRSVSWYQQTPGQGLQFLFEYFSETQRNKGNFPGRFSGRQFSNSRSEMNVSTLELGDSALYLCASSLAGGDYEQYFGPGTRLTVT.

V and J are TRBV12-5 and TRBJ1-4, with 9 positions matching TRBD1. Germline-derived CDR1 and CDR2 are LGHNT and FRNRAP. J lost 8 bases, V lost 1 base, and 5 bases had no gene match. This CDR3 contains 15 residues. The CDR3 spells CASGLDRGPVEKLFF. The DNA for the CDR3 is TGTGCTAGTGGTTTGGACAGGGGGCCCGTCGAAAAACTGTTTTTT.

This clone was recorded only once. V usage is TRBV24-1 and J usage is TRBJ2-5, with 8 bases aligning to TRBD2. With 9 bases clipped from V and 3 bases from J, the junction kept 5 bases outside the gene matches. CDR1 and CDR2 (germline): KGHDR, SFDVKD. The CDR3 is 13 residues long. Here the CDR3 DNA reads TGTGCCACCCGCGCGGGGGGTAAAGAGACCCAGTACTTC. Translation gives CATRAGGKETQYF.

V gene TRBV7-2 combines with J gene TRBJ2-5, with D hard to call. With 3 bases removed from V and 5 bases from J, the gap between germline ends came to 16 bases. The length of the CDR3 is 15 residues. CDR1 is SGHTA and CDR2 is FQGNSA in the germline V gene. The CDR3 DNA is TGTGCCAGCAGCTTGGGCGGTAGGGTCTGGGAGACCCAGTACTTC. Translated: CASSLGGRVWETQYF.

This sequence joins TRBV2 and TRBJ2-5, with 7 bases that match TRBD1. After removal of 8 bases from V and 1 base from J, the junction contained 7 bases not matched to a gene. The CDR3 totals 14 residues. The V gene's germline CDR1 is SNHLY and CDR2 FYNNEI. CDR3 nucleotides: TGTGCCAGCGTTAAAGGACAGGCCCAAGAGACCCAGTACTTC. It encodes CASVKGQAQETQYF.

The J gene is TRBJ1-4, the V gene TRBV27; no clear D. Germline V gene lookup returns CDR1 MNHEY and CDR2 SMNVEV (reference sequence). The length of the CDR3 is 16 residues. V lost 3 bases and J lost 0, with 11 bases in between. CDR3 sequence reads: CASSFRGVATNEKLFF. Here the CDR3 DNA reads TGTGCCAGCAGTTTTCGGGGAGTTGCAACTAATGAAAAACTGTTTTTT.

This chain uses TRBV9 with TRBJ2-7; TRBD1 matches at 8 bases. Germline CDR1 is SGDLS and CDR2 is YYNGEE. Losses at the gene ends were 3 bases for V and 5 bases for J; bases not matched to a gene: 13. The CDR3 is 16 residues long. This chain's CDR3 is CASSGPARTGYHEQYF. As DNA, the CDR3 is TGTGCCAGCAGCGGACCGGCGAGGACAGGGTATCACGAGCAGTACTTC. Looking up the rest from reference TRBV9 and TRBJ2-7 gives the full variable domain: DSGVTQTPKHLITATGQRVTLRCSPRSGDLSVYWYQQSLDQGLQFLIQYYNGEERAKGNILERFSAQQFPDLHSELNLSSLELGDSALYFCASSGPARTGYHEQYFGPGTRLTVT.

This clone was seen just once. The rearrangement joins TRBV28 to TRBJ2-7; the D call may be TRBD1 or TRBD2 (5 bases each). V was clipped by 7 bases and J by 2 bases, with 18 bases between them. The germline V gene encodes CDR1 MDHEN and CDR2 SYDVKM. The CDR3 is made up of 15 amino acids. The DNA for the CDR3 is TGTGCCAGCAACCCCCGGGACCCCGATACCTACGAGCAGTACTTC. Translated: CASNPRDPDTYEQYF.

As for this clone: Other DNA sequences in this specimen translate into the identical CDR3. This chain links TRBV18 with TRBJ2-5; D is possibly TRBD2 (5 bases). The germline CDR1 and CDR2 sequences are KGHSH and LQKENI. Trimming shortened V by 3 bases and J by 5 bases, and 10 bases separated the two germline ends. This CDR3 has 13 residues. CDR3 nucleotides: TGTGCCAGCTCACCCCCGGGAAGGGAGACCCAGTACTTC. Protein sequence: CASSPPGRETQYF. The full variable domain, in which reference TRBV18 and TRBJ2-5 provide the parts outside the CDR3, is NAGVMQNPRHLVRRRGQEARLRCSPMKGHSHVYWYRQLPEEGLKFMVYLQKENIIDESGMPKERFSAEFPKEGPSILRIQQVVRGDSAAYFCASSPPGRETQYFGPGTRLLVL.

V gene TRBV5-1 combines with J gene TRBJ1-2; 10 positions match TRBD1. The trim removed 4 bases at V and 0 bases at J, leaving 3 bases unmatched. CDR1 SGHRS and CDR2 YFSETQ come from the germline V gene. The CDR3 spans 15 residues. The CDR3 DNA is TGCGCCAGCAGCCGGACAGGGGGAACTAACTATGGCTACACCTTC. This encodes CASSRTGGTNYGYTF.

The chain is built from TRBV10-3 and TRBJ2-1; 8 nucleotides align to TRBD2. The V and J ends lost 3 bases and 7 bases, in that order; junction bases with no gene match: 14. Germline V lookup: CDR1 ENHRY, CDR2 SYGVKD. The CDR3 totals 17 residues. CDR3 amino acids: CAISDQSGGTSKNEQFF. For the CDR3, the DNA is TGTGCCATCAGTGATCAATCTGGTGGGACTAGTAAGAATGAGCAGTTCTTC.

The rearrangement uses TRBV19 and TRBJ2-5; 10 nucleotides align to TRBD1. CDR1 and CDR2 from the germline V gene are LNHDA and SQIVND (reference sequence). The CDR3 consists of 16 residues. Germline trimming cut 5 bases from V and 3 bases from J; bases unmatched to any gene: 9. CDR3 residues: CASSAGTGAREETQYF. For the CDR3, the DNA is TGTGCCAGTAGTGCCGGGACAGGGGCTAGGGAAGAGACCCAGTACTTC.

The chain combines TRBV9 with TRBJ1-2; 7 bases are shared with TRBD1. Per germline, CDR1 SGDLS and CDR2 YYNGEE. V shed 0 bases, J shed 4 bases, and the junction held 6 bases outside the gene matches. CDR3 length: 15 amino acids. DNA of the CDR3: TGTGCCAGCAGCGTAGGAGGGGGCTCTGTCTATGGCTACACCTTC. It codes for CASSVGGGSVYGYTF.

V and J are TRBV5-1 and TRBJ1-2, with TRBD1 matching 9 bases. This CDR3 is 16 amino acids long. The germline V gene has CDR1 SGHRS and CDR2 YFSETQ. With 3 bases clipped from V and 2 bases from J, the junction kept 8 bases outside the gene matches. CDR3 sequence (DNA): TGCGCCAGCAGCTGGACAGGGGATGGAACGAACTATGGCTACACCTTC. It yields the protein CASSWTGDGTNYGYTF.

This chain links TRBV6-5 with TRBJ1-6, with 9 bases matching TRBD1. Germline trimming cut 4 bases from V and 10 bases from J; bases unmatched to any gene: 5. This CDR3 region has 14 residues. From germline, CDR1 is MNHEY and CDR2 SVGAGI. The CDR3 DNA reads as TGTGCCAGCAGTTTCAACAGGGGGCTGTCACCCCTCCACTTT. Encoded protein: CASSFNRGLSPLHF.

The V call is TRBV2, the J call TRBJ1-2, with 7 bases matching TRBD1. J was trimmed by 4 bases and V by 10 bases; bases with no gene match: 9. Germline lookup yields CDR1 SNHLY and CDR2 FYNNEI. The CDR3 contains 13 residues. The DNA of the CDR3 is TGTGCCACTGGACAGGAATACTCCTATGGCTACACCTTC. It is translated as CATGQEYSYGYTF.

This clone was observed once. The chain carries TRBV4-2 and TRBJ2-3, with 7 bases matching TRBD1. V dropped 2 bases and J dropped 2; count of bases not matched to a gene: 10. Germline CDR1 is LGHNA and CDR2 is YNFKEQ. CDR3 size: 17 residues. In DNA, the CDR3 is TGTGCCAGCAGCCAACCAAGCCCAGGGGGAACCACAGATACGCAGTATTTT. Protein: CASSQPSPGGTTDTQYF.

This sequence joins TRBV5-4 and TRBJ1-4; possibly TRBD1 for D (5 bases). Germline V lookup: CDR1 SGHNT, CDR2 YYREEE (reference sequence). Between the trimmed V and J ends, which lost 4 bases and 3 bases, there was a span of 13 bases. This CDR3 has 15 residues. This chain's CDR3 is CASSLARDPNEKLFF. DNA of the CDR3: TGTGCCAGCAGCCTAGCCAGGGACCCTAATGAAAAACTGTTTTTT.

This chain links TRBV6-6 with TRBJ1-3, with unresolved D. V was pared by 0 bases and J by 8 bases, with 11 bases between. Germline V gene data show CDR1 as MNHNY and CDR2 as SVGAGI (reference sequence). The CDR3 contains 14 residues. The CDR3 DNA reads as TGTGCCAGCAGTTACTCGATTGGGGTAGACACCATATATTTT. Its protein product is CASSYSIGVDTIYF.

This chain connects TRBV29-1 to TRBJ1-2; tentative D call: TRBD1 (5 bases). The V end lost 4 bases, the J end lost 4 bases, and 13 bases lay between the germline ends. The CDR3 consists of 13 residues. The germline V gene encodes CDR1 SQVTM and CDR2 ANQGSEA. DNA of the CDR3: TGCAGCGTTGGGGCAGGGTCGGTCTATGGCTACACCTTC. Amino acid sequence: CSVGAGSVYGYTF.

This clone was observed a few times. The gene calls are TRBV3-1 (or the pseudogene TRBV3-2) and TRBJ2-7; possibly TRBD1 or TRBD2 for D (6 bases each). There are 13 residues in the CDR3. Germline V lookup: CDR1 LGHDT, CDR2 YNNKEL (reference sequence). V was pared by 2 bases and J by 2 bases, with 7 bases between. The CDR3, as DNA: TGTGCCAGCAGCCAAAGGGGGGCCTACGAGCAGTACTTC. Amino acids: CASSQRGAYEQYF.

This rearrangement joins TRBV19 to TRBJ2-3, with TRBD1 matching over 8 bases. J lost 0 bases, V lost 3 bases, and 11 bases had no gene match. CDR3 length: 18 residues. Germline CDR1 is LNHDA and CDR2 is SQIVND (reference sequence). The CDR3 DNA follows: TGTGCCAGTAGTATGTCGGACAGGGATCATCCTAGCACAGATACGCAGTATTTT. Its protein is CASSMSDRDHPSTDTQYF. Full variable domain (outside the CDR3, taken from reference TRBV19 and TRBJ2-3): DGGITQSPKYLFRKEGQNVTLSCEQNLNHDAMYWYRQDPGQGLRLIYYSQIVNDFQKGDIAEGYSVSREKKESFPLTVTSAQKNPTAFYLCASSMSDRDHPSTDTQYFGPGTRLTVL.

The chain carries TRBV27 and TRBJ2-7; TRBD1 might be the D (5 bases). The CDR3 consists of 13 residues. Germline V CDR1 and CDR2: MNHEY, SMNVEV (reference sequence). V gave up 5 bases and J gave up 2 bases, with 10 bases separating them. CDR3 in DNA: TGTGCCAGCAGTCGCGACAGTACCTACGAGCAGTACTTC. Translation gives CASSRDSTYEQYF.

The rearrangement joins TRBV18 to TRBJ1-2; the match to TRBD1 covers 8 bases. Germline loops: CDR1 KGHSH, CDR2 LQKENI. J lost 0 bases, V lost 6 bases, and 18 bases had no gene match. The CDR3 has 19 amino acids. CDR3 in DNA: TGTGCCAGCTCCCCGGACGTCGTCGGACAGGGAGGGCCTAACTATGGCTACACCTTC. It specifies CASSPDVVGQGGPNYGYTF.

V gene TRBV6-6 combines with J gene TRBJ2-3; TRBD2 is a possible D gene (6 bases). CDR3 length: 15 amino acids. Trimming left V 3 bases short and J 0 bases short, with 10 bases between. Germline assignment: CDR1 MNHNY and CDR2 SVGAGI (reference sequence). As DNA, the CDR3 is TGTGCCAGCAGTTATGGCGGGACTAGCACAGATACGCAGTATTTT. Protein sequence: CASSYGGTSTDTQYF.

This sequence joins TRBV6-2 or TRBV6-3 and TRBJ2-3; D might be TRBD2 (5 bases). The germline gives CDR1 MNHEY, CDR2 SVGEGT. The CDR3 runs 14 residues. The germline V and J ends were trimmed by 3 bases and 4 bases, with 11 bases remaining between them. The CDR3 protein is CASSYGGIPDTQYF. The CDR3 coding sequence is TGTGCCAGCAGTTATGGAGGAATACCAGATACGCAGTATTTT.

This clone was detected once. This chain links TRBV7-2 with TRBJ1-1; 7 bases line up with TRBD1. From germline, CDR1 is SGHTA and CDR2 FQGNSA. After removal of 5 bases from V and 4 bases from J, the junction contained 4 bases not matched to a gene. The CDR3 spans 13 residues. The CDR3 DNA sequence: TGTGCCAGCAGCCAACAGGGGAGCACTGAAGCTTTCTTT. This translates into CASSQQGSTEAFF.

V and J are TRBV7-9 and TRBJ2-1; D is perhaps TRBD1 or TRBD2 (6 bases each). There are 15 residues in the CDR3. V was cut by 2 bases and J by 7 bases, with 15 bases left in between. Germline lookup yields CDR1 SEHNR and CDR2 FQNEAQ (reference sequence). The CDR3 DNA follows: TGTGCCAGCAGCTTATGGGGGGCGGTTTTTAATGAGCAGTTCTTC. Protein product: CASSLWGAVFNEQFF. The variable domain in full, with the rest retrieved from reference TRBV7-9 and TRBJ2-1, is DTGVSQNPRHKITKRGQNVTFRCDPISEHNRLYWYRQTLGQGPEFLTYFQNEAQLEKSRLLSDRFSAERPKGSFSTLEIQRTEQGDSAMYLCASSLWGAVFNEQFFGPGTRLTVL.

CDR3 loop: CASSWLAGVRTDTQYF. The CDR3 coding sequence is TGTGCCAGCAGTTGGCTAGCGGGAGTTCGCACAGATACGCAGTATTTT. V is TRBV27 and J is TRBJ2-3, with TRBD2 identical over 10 bases. Germline lookup yields CDR1 MNHEY and CDR2 SMNVEV (reference sequence). The CDR3 spans 16 residues. The J segment lost 1 base and the V segment lost 4 bases, leaving 5 bases of the junction unmatched.

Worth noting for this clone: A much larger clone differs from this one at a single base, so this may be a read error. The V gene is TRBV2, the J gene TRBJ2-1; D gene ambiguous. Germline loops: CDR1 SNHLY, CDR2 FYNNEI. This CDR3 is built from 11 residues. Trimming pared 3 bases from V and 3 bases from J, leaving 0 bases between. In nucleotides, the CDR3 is TGTGCCAGCAGTGACTACAATGAGCAGTTCTTC. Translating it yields CASSDYNEQFF.

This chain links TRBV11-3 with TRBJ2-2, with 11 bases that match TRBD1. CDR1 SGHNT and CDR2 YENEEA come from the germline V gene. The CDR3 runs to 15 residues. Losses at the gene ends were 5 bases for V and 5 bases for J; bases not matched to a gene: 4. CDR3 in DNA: TGTGCCAGCAGCCCGGACAGGGGGCTAACCGGGGAGCTGTTTTTT. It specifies CASSPDRGLTGELFF. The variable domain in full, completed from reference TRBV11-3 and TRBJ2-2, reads EAGVVQSPRYKIIEKKQPVAFWCNPISGHNTLYWYLQNLGQGPELLIRYENEEAVDDSQLPKDRFSAERLKGVDSTLKIQPAELGDSAVYLCASSPDRGLTGELFFGEGSRLTVL.